One and the same sample provided the 10 T cell receptor beta chains below, sequenced in a study of cytomegalovirus exposure and HLA in healthy donors. The study ran its PCR with 60 Vbeta and 13 Jbeta primers. Measured with immunoSEQ multiplex PCR; TCRdb has only the in-frame clones, and not every one. The sample has over 150,000 clones; roughly three quarters are singletons. Sequencing was done on a sample of PBMCs. The origin of the receptors is a woman aged 50 to 60 in good health and CMV-seropositive.

The rearrangement uses TRBV25-1 and TRBJ2-3, with D unclear. Germline assignment: CDR1 MGHDK and CDR2 SYGVNS. V dropped 2 bases and J dropped 6 bases, with 18 bases sitting between them. This CDR3 contains 16 residues. This CDR3 is CASSEGKSQVTDTQYF. The DNA for the CDR3 is TGTGCCAGCAGTGAAGGAAAGAGCCAGGTCACGGATACGCAGTATTTT.

In its sample, this clone was seen a few times. The chain combines TRBV11-2 with TRBJ1-4; weak D call: TRBD1 (5 bases). CDR1 and CDR2 (germline): SGHAT, FQNNGV. V was clipped by 1 base and J by 7 bases, with 7 bases between them. This CDR3 is 13 amino acids long. The CDR3 reads CASSLAQAEKLFF. Written as DNA, the CDR3 is TGTGCCAGCAGCTTAGCACAGGCTGAAAAACTGTTTTTT.

The rearrangement uses TRBV19 and TRBJ1-1; the D gene is possibly TRBD1 (5 bases). The CDR3 has 14 amino acids. Germline V gene lookup returns CDR1 LNHDA and CDR2 SQIVND (reference sequence). The V and J ends lost 0 bases and 5 bases respectively, with 10 bases between them. CDR3 sequence: CASSIERGRTEAFF. The CDR3 DNA follows: TGTGCCAGTAGTATAGAGCGGGGCAGAACTGAAGCTTTCTTT.

The CDR3 nucleotides read TGTGCCAGCAGTTTCCGGGGAGGACAGCCCCAGCATTTT. Translation: CASSFRGGQPQHF. This rearrangement joins TRBV27 to TRBJ1-5, with unresolved D. The CDR3 is 13 residues long. The germline V and J ends were trimmed by 3 bases and 7 bases, with 10 bases remaining between them. Germline CDR1 is MNHEY and CDR2 is SMNVEV (reference sequence).

The rearrangement joins TRBV4-3 to TRBJ1-2, with D uncertain. The CDR3 is made up of 14 amino acids. Germline CDR1 and CDR2: LGHNA and YSLEER. V gave up 4 bases and J gave up 8 bases, with 17 bases separating them. CDR3 bases: TGCGCCAGCAGCCGTACCGGCGGGCATACAGGCTACACCTTC. It is translated as CASSRTGGHTGYTF.

The chain couples TRBV7-2 to TRBJ2-7; 10 nucleotides match TRBD2. The CDR3 has 16 residues. Germline CDR1 is SGHTA and CDR2 is FQGNSA. With V trimmed by 0 bases and J by 7 bases, 9 bases remained unmatched. CDR3 DNA sequence: TGTGCCAGCAGCTTAGCGAACCTAGCGGGAGTTTATGAGCAGTACTTC. Protein product: CASSLANLAGVYEQYF.

This clone was detected a few times. J is TRBJ1-3 and V is TRBV2, with 11 bases fitting TRBD1. The CDR3 extends over 15 amino acids. J was trimmed by 4 bases and V by 5 bases; bases with no gene match: 4. Germline values: CDR1 SNHLY, CDR2 FYNNEI. This chain's CDR3 is CASSPGQGAGNTIYF. The DNA for the CDR3 is TGTGCCAGCAGTCCTGGACAGGGGGCGGGAAACACCATATATTTT.

The chain links TRBV9 to TRBJ2-7; 8 bases map to TRBD2. CDR1 is SGDLS, CDR2 YYNGEE, per germline. After removal of 3 bases from V and 0 bases from J, the junction contained 14 bases not matched to a gene. The CDR3 is 18 residues long. The CDR3 bases are TGTGCCAGCAGCGGCGGGGGGACGGGGGGTCCCCGCTCCTACGAGCAGTACTTC. Its protein is CASSGGGTGGPRSYEQYF.

The rearrangement uses TRBV9 and TRBJ1-4; perhaps TRBD1 as D (5 bases). Germline CDR1 SGDLS, CDR2 YYNGEE. Trimming removed 1 base at V and 9 bases at J, with 16 bases between. The CDR3 has 15 amino acids. CDR3 sequence: CASSVNPGDGKKLFF. The DNA for the CDR3 is TGTGCCAGCAGCGTAAACCCGGGGGACGGGAAAAAACTGTTTTTT.

The chain carries TRBV7-2 and TRBJ1-5; 7 nucleotides agree with TRBD1. V gave up 5 bases and J gave up 0 bases; unmatched junction bases: 4. This CDR3 contains 15 residues. The germline gives CDR1 SGHTA, CDR2 FQGNSA. The CDR3 region has the DNA TGTGCCAGCAGCCGGGACAGCAATAGCAATCAGCCCCAGCATTTT. As protein: CASSRDSNSNQPQHF.